Each of the 21 T cell receptor beta chains below was sequenced from the same sample in a study of T cell clonotyping in hematopoietic cell transplantation. Only in-frame clones appear in the TCRdb table, and some are missing; sequencing was by immunoSEQ multiplex PCR. The sample consists of 25,000 to 30,000 clones, around nine tenths of them appearing once. Specimen: PBMCs, collected 100 days after allogeneic stem cell transplant. These receptors came from a female patient between 50 and 60 years old who had an allogeneic stem cell transplant from a related donor, so the T cells may come from the graft donor. Some clones in this sample may be carry-over from other donors' samples.

This chain joins TRBV11-2 and TRBJ2-2; maybe TRBD1 (6 bases). This CDR3 region has 18 residues. The germline CDR1 and CDR2 sequences are SGHAT and FQNNGV. V was clipped by 5 bases and J by 5 bases, with 24 bases between them. CDR3 nucleotides: TGTGCCAGCAGCAGGGCGTTCAGGGGCCCTAGGTTGACCGGGGAGCTGTTTTTT. It is translated as CASSRAFRGPRLTGELFF.

V usage is TRBV6-6 and J usage is TRBJ2-7, with D possibly being TRBD1 (5 bases). The CDR3 consists of 13 residues. Between the trimmed V and J ends, which lost 4 bases and 3 bases, there was a span of 10 bases. CDR1 is MNHNY and CDR2 is SVGAGI in the germline V gene (reference sequence). This CDR3 is CASSSRASYEQYF. The CDR3 region has the DNA TGTGCCAGCAGTTCCAGGGCGAGCTACGAGCAGTACTTC.

V gene TRBV9 combines with J gene TRBJ1-1, with a weak D call TRBD1 (6 bases). Germline CDR1 is SGDLS and CDR2 is YYNGEE. Between the trimmed V and J ends, which lost 0 bases and 7 bases, there was a span of 13 bases. The length of the CDR3 is 14 residues. The CDR3 spells CASSVDQGNLEAFF. The CDR3 DNA sequence: TGTGCCAGCAGCGTAGATCAGGGGAATCTTGAAGCTTTCTTT.

DNA for the CDR3: TGTGCCATCAGACAGGAACCTACAAACACTGAAGCTTTCTTT. Protein: CAIRQEPTNTEAFF. The chain carries TRBV10-3 and TRBJ1-1; possible D gene TRBD1, 5 bases. Germline CDR1 is ENHRY and CDR2 is SYGVKD. The ends were cut back, 6 bases at V and 2 bases at J, with 13 bases in the middle. The length of the CDR3 is 14 residues.

The V and J genes are TRBV15 and TRBJ2-5; D is uncertain. CDR1 and CDR2 from the germline V gene are LNHNV and YYDKDF (reference sequence). The CDR3 runs to 15 residues. Trimming cost V 0 bases and J 1 base, with 9 bases left between them. The CDR3 bases are TGTGCCACCAGCAGAGACGGCCTAACCCAAGAGACCCAGTACTTC. Protein product: CATSRDGLTQETQYF.

This chain connects TRBV2 to TRBJ1-5, with D perhaps matching TRBD1 (5 bases). CDR3 length: 12 amino acids. V was shortened by 7 bases and J by 5 bases, with 9 bases between the two germline ends. CDR1 SNHLY and CDR2 FYNNEI come from the germline V gene. The DNA for the CDR3 is TGTGCCAGCACGGGGGAGCATCAGCCCCAGCATTTT. Amino acids: CASTGEHQPQHF.

This rearrangement joins TRBV27 to TRBJ1-5; unclear D gene. Trimming stripped 5 bases from V and 4 bases from J, with 12 bases between. From germline, CDR1 is MNHEY and CDR2 SMNVEV (reference sequence). This CDR3 region has 14 residues. CDR3 bases: TGTGCCAGCAGTACCTACAGTGGGAATCAGCCCCAGCATTTT. It encodes CASSTYSGNQPQHF.

V and J are TRBV30 and TRBJ1-2; D not certain. The length of the CDR3 is 13 residues. Germline assignment: CDR1 GTSNPN and CDR2 SVGIG (reference sequence). Trimming pared 4 bases from V and 4 bases from J, leaving 13 bases between. CDR3 sequence reads: CAWNVGFVYGYTF. CDR3 nucleotide sequence: TGTGCCTGGAACGTGGGGTTTGTCTATGGCTACACCTTC.

The chain links TRBV27 to TRBJ2-1, with D possibly matching TRBD2 (7 bases). Germline V gives CDR1 MNHEY, CDR2 SMNVEV (reference sequence). The CDR3 covers 15 residues. The V and J ends lost 0 bases and 7 bases respectively, with 13 bases between them. Here the CDR3 reads CASSLSVGGLNEQFF. CDR3 coding DNA: TGTGCCAGCAGTTTATCAGTGGGGGGGCTAAATGAGCAGTTCTTC.

The chain carries TRBV4-1 and TRBJ1-1; D unresolved. The CDR3 is 13 amino acids. Germline assignment: CDR1 MGHRA and CDR2 YSYEKL. Deletions cut 5 bases from V and 5 bases from J, with 12 bases between. CDR3 sequence (DNA): TGCGCCAGCAGCGGAGTTGCGGGGACTGAAGCTTTCTTT. It yields the protein CASSGVAGTEAFF.

This clone was seen a handful of times. The J gene is TRBJ1-5, the V gene TRBV10-3; 7 bases map to TRBD1. This CDR3 has 14 residues. V lost 2 bases to trimming and J lost 7 bases; unmatched junction nucleotides: 5. Per the germline V gene, CDR1 is ENHRY and CDR2 is SYGVKD. CDR3 nucleotides: TGTGCCATCAGTGAGGCTACAGGGGAACAGCCCCAGCATTTT. Its translation: CAISEATGEQPQHF.

This chain connects TRBV11-2 to TRBJ2-7, with TRBD2 as a possible D gene (5 bases). The CDR3 loop spans 14 amino acids. Germline values: CDR1 SGHAT, CDR2 FQNNGV. V lost 1 base and J lost 3, with 10 bases in between. The DNA of the CDR3 is TGTGCCAGCAGCTTAGGAGGGAAAGTCTACGAGCAGTACTTC. Its protein product is CASSLGGKVYEQYF.

V usage is TRBV30 and J usage is TRBJ1-1; 7 positions agree with TRBD1. V trimming: 2 bases; J trimming: 4 bases; junction bases outside the gene matches: 4. CDR1 is GTSNPN, CDR2 SVGIG, per germline (reference sequence). The CDR3 spans 13 residues. CDR3 protein: CAWSKGGSTEAFF. As DNA, the CDR3 is TGTGCCTGGAGTAAAGGGGGCAGCACTGAAGCTTTCTTT.

The rearrangement uses TRBV19 and TRBJ1-5; D may be TRBD1 (6 bases). Germline lookup yields CDR1 LNHDA and CDR2 SQIVND (reference sequence). This CDR3 comprises 15 residues. Between the trimmed V and J ends, which lost 1 base and 6 bases, there was a span of 13 bases. CDR3 nucleotide sequence: TGTGCCAGTAGTATAGTATCAGGGGACGGTCAGCCCCAGCATTTT. As protein: CASSIVSGDGQPQHF.

This chain links TRBV11-2 with TRBJ2-7; the match to TRBD1 covers 9 bases. CDR1 SGHAT and CDR2 FQNNGV come from the germline V gene. Trimming removed 4 bases from V and 3 bases from J; junction bases left unmatched: 4. This CDR3 spans 14 amino acids. In DNA form, the CDR3 reads TGTGCCAGCAGCTCAGGGACAGGGTACTACGAGCAGTACTTC. The encoded protein is CASSSGTGYYEQYF.

V gene TRBV5-1 combines with J gene TRBJ1-3, with 7 bases that match TRBD1. Per germline, CDR1 SGHRS and CDR2 YFSETQ. This CDR3 region has 15 residues. V dropped 0 bases and J dropped 2; count of bases not matched to a gene: 2. This CDR3 reads CASSLGGTAGNTIYF. The CDR3 nucleotides read TGCGCCAGCAGCTTGGGTGGGACAGCTGGAAACACCATATATTTT.

The chain recombines TRBV27 with TRBJ2-1; the D gene could be TRBD1 or TRBD2 (5 bases each). V lost 2 bases and J 3 bases, leaving 17 bases between the germline ends. The CDR3 loop spans 17 amino acids. Per the germline V gene, CDR1 is MNHEY and CDR2 is SMNVEV (reference sequence). CDR3 sequence reads: CASSLATGTRGYNEQFF. The CDR3 DNA reads as TGTGCCAGCAGTTTAGCCACCGGGACCCGTGGCTACAATGAGCAGTTCTTC.

V and J are TRBV10-3 and TRBJ2-5; a weak D match, TRBD2 (5 bases). Germline V gives CDR1 ENHRY, CDR2 SYGVKD. This CDR3 comprises 14 residues. Deletions cut 3 bases from V and 3 bases from J, with 11 bases between. The DNA for the CDR3 is TGTGCCATCAGTGACCGGGAAAATGAAGAGACCCAGTACTTC. It codes for CAISDRENEETQYF.

This clone was recorded a few times. The chain carries TRBV7-2 and TRBJ1-2, with D possibly matching TRBD1 (5 bases). Germline V CDR1 and CDR2: SGHTA, FQGNSA. This CDR3 has 13 residues. With 2 bases removed from V and 4 bases from J, the gap between germline ends came to 8 bases. The CDR3 is CASSLRQSYGYTF. In nucleotides, the CDR3 is TGTGCCAGCAGCTTAAGACAGTCCTATGGCTACACCTTC.

This chain uses TRBV5-1 with TRBJ2-5; maybe TRBD1 (6 bases). The CDR3 runs to 13 residues. Germline-derived CDR1 and CDR2 are SGHRS and YFSETQ. Trimming left V 4 bases short and J 1 base short, with 8 bases between. CDR3 coding DNA: TGCGCCAGCAGCCGGACAGTCCAAGAGACCCAGTACTTC. Encoded protein: CASSRTVQETQYF.

This clone was recorded once. The chain employs TRBV28 and TRBJ1-1; D unresolved. This CDR3 has 12 residues. The germline V gene has CDR1 MDHEN and CDR2 SYDVKM. V lost 6 bases and J lost 1, with 6 bases in between. The CDR3 here is CASRLTNTEAFF. The CDR3 bases are TGTGCCAGCAGGTTAACGAACACTGAAGCTTTCTTT.